This T cell receptor (beta chain) was profiled in a study of T-cell reconstitution after alpha-beta-depleted transplantation in children. Preparation of the TCRbeta library involved a method that used unique molecular identifiers. TCRdb reprocessed the PCR reads with MiXCR, giving one entry per CDR3 protein. The sample contains about 490,000 distinct CDR3 sequences, roughly a tenth of which appear only once. Whole-study results and caveats: The authors attributed T-cell counts and diversity one year after transplant mostly to newly produced T cells. Several hundred expanded graft clones reportedly were the source of alpha-beta T cells about two months after transplant. High day-60 TCRbeta diversity in some patients came from surviving recipient T cells and thymic progenitors.

In this sample, this clonotype turned up many times. Its cognate antigen is unknown. Trimming took 0 bases from V and 9 from J, leaving 19 bases between them. CDR1 is SGHRS, CDR2 YFSETQ, per germline. This CDR3 is 15 amino acids long. The TCR was taken from a child aged 2 to 10 with inherited bone marrow failure, due to receive a stem cell transplant. The rearrangement uses TRBV5-1 and TRBJ2-7; D is unclear. This material consisted of PBMCs, taken before TCRalphabeta/CD19-depleted stem cell transplant. The CDR3 protein is CASSLGNPALSGQYF. In DNA, the CDR3 is TGCGCCAGCAGCTTGGGGAACCCGGCGCTAAGTGGGCAGTACTTC. The full variable domain, rest sourced from reference TRBV5-1 and TRBJ2-7, is KAGVTQTPRYLIKTRGQQVTLSCSPISGHRSVSWYQQTPGQGLQFLFEYFSETQRNKGNFPGRFSGRQFSNSRSEMNVSTLELGDSALYLCASSLGNPALSGQYFGPGTRLTVT.